This TCR beta chain is from a study of kidney transplant recipient with SARS-CoV-2 infection. The sample holds many counts of this clonotype. TCRdb ran MiXCR on the reads and lists one entry per CDR3 protein. The sample consists of roughly 250,000 distinct CDR3 sequences, 29% of them appearing once. This CDR3 has 14 residues. The germline gives CDR1 SGHRS, CDR2 YFSETQ. Losses at the gene ends were 0 bases for V and 7 bases for J; bases not matched to a gene: 2. Sequences were derived from a blood sample, sampled at baseline and between days 110 and 120 from a kidney transplant recipient. V is TRBV5-1 and J is TRBJ2-2; TRBD1 agrees at 8 bases. The TCR comes from a male patient aged 25 to 39 who had COVID-19 and was a kidney transplant recipient. The graft donor may account for some of the T cells. The CDR3 loop is CASSLGQGNGELFF. CDR3 DNA: TGCGCCAGCAGCTTGGGACAGGGGAACGGGGAGCTGTTTTTT.